A selection of T cell receptor beta chains follows, all from one sample in a study of T cells in Graves' hyperthyroidism and ophthalmopathy. TCRdb analysed the multiplex PCR reads with MiXCR anew, one entry per CDR3 protein. The profile shows about 500,000 distinct CDR3 sequences, under 15% of them singletons. Sequences were obtained from blood. The receptors shown here come from a woman aged 18-29 years with Graves' hyperthyroidism. The conserved cysteine and the conserved F or W are not part of the CDR3 here.

v_gene	j_gene	CDR3aa
TRBV20-1	TRBJ2-1	SAHIGVDNEQF
TRBV6-5	TRBJ1-1	ASSYSGTKAF
TRBV20-1	TRBJ2-1	SATTSGRGNEQF
TRBV2	TRBJ2-2	ASTQGGMNTGELF
TRBV11-3	TRBJ2-1	ASSNRLAAYNEQF
TRBV2	TRBJ2-1	ASSGRDRGNNEQF
TRBV4-1	TRBJ2-7	ASSQDRAESSYEQY
TRBV24-1	TRBJ2-5	ATSETPGLAGELETQY
TRBV10-3	TRBJ2-3	AIRSLAGGKEDTQY
TRBV9	TRBJ1-4	ASSSQHATNEKLF
TRBV11-3	TRBJ2-2	ASSQSRATGELF
TRBV30	TRBJ1-1	AWIQGNTEAF
TRBV12-5	TRBJ2-1	ASGFTLNRVSDEQF
TRBV7-3	TRBJ2-2	ASSLTLAGPNTGELF
TRBV14	TRBJ1-2	ASSLHREPYGYT
TRBV15	TRBJ1-3	ATSRGQGRRNTIY
TRBV12-3/TRBV12-4	TRBJ2-1	ASSLRTGRHNEQF
TRBV5-1	TRBJ1-1	ASSLGEAVNTEAF
TRBV5-1	TRBJ2-2	ASSLQGLRGVTGEPF
TRBV2	TRBJ2-3	ASRFYDSTTDTQY
TRBV12-3/TRBV12-4	TRBJ2-1	ASSLDRVRDNEQF
TRBV3-1	TRBJ2-7	ASSPLSSGSSEQY
TRBV6-1	TRBJ1-5	ASSEVSYRKPQPQH
TRBV10-3	TRBJ1-2	AISSQAVANYGYT
TRBV29-1	TRBJ1-1	SARTGLNTEAF
TRBV29-1	TRBJ1-1	SVAPTEAF
TRBV3-1	TRBJ1-2	ASSQDNRLYYGYT
TRBV14	TRBJ1-1	ASSQLEGTEAF